The 22 T cell receptor beta chains in this list originate from one sample, sequenced in a study of blood T cell repertoires in COVID-19. This table comes from immunoSEQ multiplex PCR, and its TCRdb copy is limited to in-frame clones, with some not included. The sample lists a few hundred thousand clones, 87% occurring once. Sample: PBMCs or T cells enriched from blood (not recorded which). These receptor sequences come from a man aged 18 to 30 with acute COVID-19.

The V and J genes are TRBV4-2 and TRBJ2-2; 9 positions match TRBD2. Trimming took 0 bases from V and 4 from J; bases not matched to a gene: 6. Germline CDR1 LGHNA, CDR2 YNFKEQ. The CDR3 has 17 amino acids. CDR3 residues: CASSQDSAGGGTGELFF. CDR3 sequence (DNA): TGTGCCAGCAGCCAAGACTCGGCGGGAGGGGGCACCGGGGAGCTGTTTTTT.

This clone came up many times. This CDR3 is also generated by other DNA sequences in the sample. V gene TRBV6-4 combines with J gene TRBJ2-1; tentative D call: TRBD2 (6 bases). CDR3 length: 15 amino acids. Trimming pared 0 bases from V and 0 bases from J, leaving 6 bases between. CDR1 is MRHNA, CDR2 SNTAGT, per germline. The chain's CDR3 is CASSDSSGSYNEQFF. In nucleotides, the CDR3 is TGTGCCAGCAGTGACTCTAGCGGCTCCTACAATGAGCAGTTCTTC.

V gene TRBV12-3 or TRBV12-4 combines with J gene TRBJ1-1; 8 nucleotides line up with TRBD1. Germline trimming cut 4 bases from V and 4 bases from J; bases unmatched to any gene: 2. This CDR3 contains 13 residues. This CDR3 reads CASSSTGGTEAFF. As DNA, the CDR3 is TGTGCCAGCAGTTCCACAGGGGGCACTGAAGCTTTCTTT.

This rearrangement joins TRBV28 to TRBJ2-7; 9 bases fit TRBD1. Germline CDR1 reads MDHEN; CDR2 reads SYDVKM. J was trimmed by 3 bases and V by 7 bases; bases with no gene match: 10. The CDR3 has 15 amino acids. CDR3 sequence: CASTKQGATFYEQYF. For the CDR3, the DNA is TGTGCCAGCACTAAACAGGGGGCAACCTTCTACGAGCAGTACTTC.

The chain employs TRBV10-3 and TRBJ1-1, with TRBD1 identical over 7 bases. The trim removed 10 bases at V and 4 bases at J, leaving 9 bases unmatched. CDR1 and CDR2 (germline): ENHRY, SYGVKD. The CDR3 runs 13 residues. The CDR3 DNA sequence: TGTGCCACCCGAGGCAGGGGGATCACTGAAGCTTTCTTT. Translation gives CATRGRGITEAFF.

This chain connects TRBV30 to TRBJ2-3, with unresolved D. Trimming stripped 2 bases from V and 2 bases from J, with 11 bases between. CDR1 GTSNPN and CDR2 SVGIG come from the germline V gene (reference sequence). The CDR3 has 14 residues. DNA for the CDR3: TGTGCCTGGAGTCCCGGCGGATTCACAGATACGCAGTATTTT. Its translation is CAWSPGGFTDTQYF.

The chain links TRBV28 to TRBJ2-1; possible D gene TRBD1, 5 bases. Trimming shortened V by 6 bases and J by 0 bases, and 15 bases separated the two germline ends. Germline V gene data show CDR1 as MDHEN and CDR2 as SYDVKM. The CDR3 sequence is 16 residues long. CDR3 sequence: CASRQTGDSSYNEQFF. CDR3 DNA: TGTGCCAGCAGACAAACAGGCGACAGCTCCTACAATGAGCAGTTCTTC. Using reference TRBV28 and TRBJ2-1 for the parts outside the CDR3, the full variable domain is DVKVTQSSRYLVKRTGEKVFLECVQDMDHENMFWYRQDPGLGLRLIYFSYDVKMKEKGDIPEGYSVSREKKERFSLILESASTNQTSMYLCASRQTGDSSYNEQFFGPGTRLTVL.

There are a few counts of this clone. The V and J genes are TRBV6-5 and TRBJ2-2; TRBD1 matches 7 bases. Germline V gene sequence: CDR1 MNHEY, CDR2 SVGAGI. The CDR3 is 14 amino acids. The V segment lost 10 bases and the J segment 0 bases; nucleotides outside the gene matches: 5. The CDR3 bases are TGTGCCACCAAACAGGGGACGAACACCGGGGAGCTGTTTTTT. It specifies CATKQGTNTGELFF.

The rearrangement joins TRBV9 to TRBJ1-1, with D perhaps TRBD1 (5 bases). Germline CDR1 and CDR2: SGDLS and YYNGEE. V lost 0 bases and J lost 3, with 12 bases in between. The CDR3 runs to 15 residues. In nucleotides, the CDR3 is TGTGCCAGCAGCGTAGTGGATGGGGCGCACACTGAAGCTTTCTTT. It codes for CASSVVDGAHTEAFF.

This chain uses TRBV6-4 with TRBJ2-5; 11 nucleotides line up with TRBD2. J lost 3 bases, V lost 0 bases, and 3 bases had no gene match. Germline CDR1 reads MRHNA; CDR2 reads SNTAGT. CDR3 length: 16 amino acids. Here the CDR3 reads CASSDSKLAGEETQYF. DNA of the CDR3: TGTGCCAGCAGTGACTCGAAACTAGCGGGGGAAGAGACCCAGTACTTC.

V is TRBV7-8 and J is TRBJ1-1; TRBD1 matches at 7 bases. CDR1 is SGHVS, CDR2 FQNEAQ, per germline. The CDR3 covers 15 residues. V dropped 4 bases and J dropped 5; count of bases not matched to a gene: 10. DNA for the CDR3: TGTGCCAGCAGCTCAACCCCAGGGGGGATAACTGAAGCTTTCTTT. Translation gives CASSSTPGGITEAFF.

The chain combines TRBV7-9 with TRBJ1-3; D not resolved. V was clipped by 5 bases and J by 1 base, with 12 bases between them. Germline CDR1 SEHNR, CDR2 FQNEAQ (reference sequence). The CDR3 consists of 15 residues. This CDR3 reads CASSPFSSSGNTIYF. In nucleotides, the CDR3 is TGTGCCAGCAGCCCCTTTTCTAGTTCTGGAAACACCATATATTTT.

The chain carries TRBV19 and TRBJ2-7, with 11 bases that match TRBD2. Germline loops: CDR1 LNHDA, CDR2 SQIVND (reference sequence). This CDR3 is built from 14 residues. The trim removed 6 bases at V and 2 bases at J, leaving 3 bases unmatched. Written as DNA, the CDR3 is TGTGCCAGTAGGTCACTAGCGGGAGCCTACGAGCAGTACTTC. This translates into CASRSLAGAYEQYF.

The rearrangement links TRBV24-1 to TRBJ2-1, with TRBD2 matching over 11 bases. The CDR3 length is 17 residues. Germline V gene data show CDR1 as KGHDR and CDR2 as SFDVKD. V lost 5 bases and J lost 8; bases outside the gene matches: 13. The CDR3: CATSAGTSGPVGYEQFF. The CDR3 coding sequence is TGTGCCACCAGTGCCGGGACTAGCGGACCCGTCGGCTATGAGCAGTTCTTC.

This rearrangement joins TRBV9 to TRBJ2-1; the D gene is possibly TRBD1 (5 bases). Trimming removed 0 bases at V and 6 bases at J, with 16 bases between. The CDR3 loop spans 16 amino acids. CDR1 is SGDLS and CDR2 is YYNGEE in the germline V gene. The CDR3 DNA reads TGTGCCAGCAGCGTAGCTACAGGTAGCCAGTCCAATGAGCAGTTCTTC. As protein: CASSVATGSQSNEQFF.

This sequence joins TRBV4-1 and TRBJ2-2; 9 bases line up with TRBD1. There are 14 residues in the CDR3. V was pared by 4 bases and J by 6 bases, with 3 bases of the junction left unmatched. The germline gives CDR1 MGHRA, CDR2 YSYEKL. The CDR3 nucleotides are TGCGCCAGCAGCCCGCGACAGGGGGCCGGGGAGCTGTTTTTT. It translates to CASSPRQGAGELFF.

This clone came up once. The chain couples TRBV19 to TRBJ2-1; D may be TRBD1 (5 bases). Germline CDR1 LNHDA, CDR2 SQIVND (reference sequence). This CDR3 comprises 14 residues. The germline V and J ends were trimmed by 7 bases and 5 bases, with 15 bases remaining between them. The CDR3 protein is CASTRPDSNNEQFF. The CDR3, as DNA: TGTGCCAGTACCCGCCCAGACAGTAACAATGAGCAGTTCTTC.

The chain carries TRBV7-6 and TRBJ2-3, with 14 bases lining up with TRBD2. Germline CDR1 SGHVS, CDR2 FNYEAQ. With 5 bases clipped from V and 2 bases from J, the junction kept 12 bases outside the gene matches. The CDR3 is made up of 19 amino acids. The CDR3, as DNA: TGTGCCAGCAGCACAGTACGACCGGGACTAGCGGGAGACACAGATACGCAGTATTTT. Protein: CASSTVRPGLAGDTDTQYF.

This chain joins TRBV27 and TRBJ1-1; the D is unclear. With 6 bases removed from V and 0 bases from J, the gap between germline ends came to 11 bases. Germline V gene data show CDR1 as MNHEY and CDR2 as SMNVEV (reference sequence). This CDR3 is built from 14 residues. CDR3 nucleotide sequence: TGTGCCAGCAGGCCCGGGGTTATGAACACTGAAGCTTTCTTT. Translating gives CASRPGVMNTEAFF.

The V and J genes are TRBV2 and TRBJ2-3, with TRBD1 as a possible D gene (5 bases). The CDR3 is 14 residues long. Germline lookup yields CDR1 SNHLY and CDR2 FYNNEI. The germline V and J ends were trimmed by 4 bases and 0 bases, with 8 bases remaining between them. The CDR3 sequence is CASSARASTDTQYF. The CDR3 DNA is TGTGCCAGCAGTGCCAGGGCTAGCACAGATACGCAGTATTTT.

The chain recombines TRBV11-2 with TRBJ2-7; D is perhaps TRBD1 (6 bases). Per germline, CDR1 SGHAT and CDR2 FQNNGV. The CDR3 consists of 16 residues. Trimming stripped 0 bases from V and 2 bases from J, with 14 bases between. The CDR3 DNA reads as TGTGCCAGCAGCTTAGATTCCCAGGGGTTAGCCTACGAGCAGTACTTC. Its translation is CASSLDSQGLAYEQYF.

This chain uses TRBV4-1 with TRBJ2-7, with D tentatively TRBD2 (6 bases). V was trimmed by 1 base and J by 3 bases, leaving 10 bases between them. The CDR3 sequence is 14 residues long. Germline V lookup: CDR1 MGHRA, CDR2 YSYEKL. The DNA for the CDR3 is TGCGCCAGCAGCCAAGTAGCGGATTACTACGAGCAGTACTTC. Its translation: CASSQVADYYEQYF.